The 26 T cell receptor beta chains given below trace back to one sample, sequenced in a study of blood T cell repertoires in COVID-19. Assay used: immunoSEQ multiplex PCR; TCRdb lists only in-frame clones, some missing. The repertoire holds 100,000 or so clones, with about 92% as singletons. Input material: peripheral blood. These receptors were collected from a man in his fifties with active COVID-19.

The chain joins TRBV4-2 to TRBJ1-4, with D perhaps TRBD1 (6 bases). CDR1 is LGHNA, CDR2 YNFKEQ, per germline. Trimming pared 0 bases from V and 7 bases from J, leaving 15 bases between. The CDR3 runs to 16 residues. Here the CDR3 DNA reads TGTGCCAGCAGCCAAGATCTCAGGGGAGAGGCTGAAAAACTGTTTTTT. Its protein is CASSQDLRGEAEKLFF.

This chain connects TRBV12-3 or TRBV12-4 to TRBJ1-4; D is possibly TRBD1 (5 bases). V lost 1 base and J 10 bases, leaving 10 bases between the germline ends. The CDR3 consists of 13 residues. The DNA for the CDR3 is TGTGCCAGCAGTTTAGGTGGTAGGGGAAAACTGTTTTTT. It specifies CASSLGGRGKLFF.

This chain connects TRBV2 to TRBJ1-2, with unresolved D. The CDR3 has 15 amino acids. Trimming took 1 base from V and 0 from J, leaving 9 bases between them. The germline gives CDR1 SNHLY, CDR2 FYNNEI. The CDR3 sequence: CASSEGRLANYGYTF. The CDR3 DNA reads as TGTGCCAGCAGTGAAGGCCGGTTAGCTAACTATGGCTACACCTTC.

This chain uses TRBV30 with TRBJ1-5; D not certain. With 2 bases removed from V and 2 bases from J, the gap between germline ends came to 22 bases. This CDR3 has 18 amino acids. Germline loops: CDR1 GTSNPN, CDR2 SVGIG (reference sequence). For the CDR3, the DNA is TGTGCCTGGAGTCCTCTCCCGAAGTTGTCCACGGGCAATCAGCCCCAGCATTTT. This sequence encodes CAWSPLPKLSTGNQPQHF.

The J gene is TRBJ2-2, the V gene TRBV15; 11 bases are shared with TRBD1. Germline CDR1 LNHNV, CDR2 YYDKDF (reference sequence). Trimming at V came to 5 bases and at J to 3 bases, leaving 2 bases not matched to a gene. The CDR3 runs 15 residues. In DNA form, the CDR3 reads TGTGCCACCAGCGGGGGACAGGGGGACACCGGGGAGCTGTTTTTT. It is translated as CATSGGQGDTGELFF.

V and J are TRBV29-1 and TRBJ1-5; no reliable D call. Trimming shortened V by 3 bases and J by 4 bases, and 10 bases separated the two germline ends. This CDR3 comprises 13 residues. Germline values: CDR1 SQVTM, CDR2 ANQGSEA. The CDR3 reads CSVEVQENQPQHF. In nucleotides, the CDR3 is TGCAGCGTTGAGGTTCAGGAAAATCAGCCCCAGCATTTT.

A single count supports this clone. The chain uses TRBV5-1 and TRBJ2-6; D is possibly TRBD2 (5 bases). The length of the CDR3 is 15 residues. V lost 0 bases and J lost 4, with 8 bases in between. The V gene's germline CDR1 is SGHRS and CDR2 YFSETQ. In nucleotides, the CDR3 is TGCGCCAGCAGCTTGGTAGGGAGCGGGGCCAACGTCCTGACTTTC. Amino acids: CASSLVGSGANVLTF.

The chain joins TRBV28 to TRBJ1-1, with TRBD1 matching over 8 bases. This CDR3 comprises 16 residues. CDR1 is MDHEN, CDR2 SYDVKM, per germline. J was trimmed by 1 base and V by 1 base; bases with no gene match: 5. The CDR3 protein is CASSLLTGGGNTEAFF. The CDR3, as DNA: TGTGCCAGCAGTTTATTAACAGGGGGTGGGAACACTGAAGCTTTCTTT.

The chain carries TRBV9 and TRBJ2-5; TRBD2 is a possible D gene (6 bases). The CDR3 is made up of 14 amino acids. V was pared by 0 bases and J by 6 bases, with 12 bases between. CDR1 is SGDLS, CDR2 YYNGEE, per germline. This CDR3 reads CASSVAGAPKTQYF. Here the CDR3 DNA reads TGTGCCAGCAGCGTAGCGGGAGCTCCGAAGACCCAGTACTTC.

The J gene is TRBJ2-5, the V gene TRBV9; the D is unclear. V was trimmed by 2 bases and J by 3 bases, leaving 11 bases between them. This CDR3 is built from 14 residues. Germline V gives CDR1 SGDLS, CDR2 YYNGEE. The CDR3: CASSVQASEETQYF. In nucleotides, the CDR3 is TGTGCCAGCAGCGTTCAAGCTAGTGAAGAGACCCAGTACTTC. Full variable domain (outside the CDR3, taken from reference TRBV9 and TRBJ2-5): DSGVTQTPKHLITATGQRVTLRCSPRSGDLSVYWYQQSLDQGLQFLIQYYNGEERAKGNILERFSAQQFPDLHSELNLSSLELGDSALYFCASSVQASEETQYFGPGTRLLVL.

The rearrangement links TRBV6-5 to TRBJ2-7, with D perhaps matching TRBD2 (6 bases). Per the germline V gene, CDR1 is MNHEY and CDR2 is SVGAGI. The CDR3 totals 15 residues. V was shortened by 4 bases and J by 3 bases, with 16 bases between the two germline ends. CDR3 DNA sequence: TGTGCCAGCAGTTCTGGGGACCTCGGGAGCTACGAGCAGTACTTC. Translating it yields CASSSGDLGSYEQYF.

The genes are TRBV5-1 and TRBJ1-3, with D maybe TRBD1 (6 bases). With 0 bases removed from V and 0 bases from J, the gap between germline ends came to 10 bases. Germline-derived CDR1 and CDR2 are SGHRS and YFSETQ. The CDR3 is made up of 16 amino acids. The CDR3 region is CASSLETGLSGNTIYF. DNA of the CDR3: TGCGCCAGCAGCTTGGAAACAGGGCTCTCTGGAAACACCATATATTTT.

This chain uses TRBV11-2 with TRBJ1-1; 7 bases agree with TRBD1. In germline, CDR1 is SGHAT, CDR2 FQNNGV. The CDR3 is 15 residues long. After removal of 4 bases from V and 1 base from J, the junction contained 6 bases not matched to a gene. CDR3 sequence reads: CASSSRGTENTEAFF. CDR3 DNA: TGTGCCAGCAGCTCCAGGGGGACAGAGAACACTGAAGCTTTCTTT.

This clone has a single count. The gene calls are TRBV6-5 and TRBJ2-1; D is undetermined. CDR3 length: 13 amino acids. Germline loops: CDR1 MNHEY, CDR2 SVGAGI. Trimming removed 8 bases from V and 9 bases from J, with 17 bases in between. The CDR3 loop is CASGAEMGREQFF. The CDR3 DNA reads TGTGCCAGCGGCGCCGAGATGGGCCGTGAGCAGTTCTTC.

J is TRBJ2-6 and V is TRBV25-1, with TRBD1 as a possible D gene (5 bases). Germline V lookup: CDR1 MGHDK, CDR2 SYGVNS. The CDR3 runs to 18 residues. V lost 4 bases to trimming and J lost 2 bases, with 18 bases between them. CDR3 in DNA: TGTGCCAGCAGTGGAATATCAGGGATTTTAACTGGGGCCAACGTCCTGACTTTC. Translated: CASSGISGILTGANVLTF. Full variable domain (rest looked up from reference TRBV25-1 and TRBJ2-6): EADIYQTPRYLVIGTGKKITLECSQTMGHDKMYWYQQDPGMELHLIHYSYGVNSTEKGDLSSESTVSRIRTEHFPLTLESARPSHTSQYLCASSGISGILTGANVLTFGAGSRLTVL.

The chain couples TRBV3-1 (or the pseudogene TRBV3-2) to TRBJ2-3; 9 nucleotides match TRBD2. The CDR3 loop spans 17 amino acids. V gave up 4 bases and J gave up 4 bases; unmatched junction bases: 12. The V gene's germline CDR1 is LGHDT and CDR2 YNNKEL (reference sequence). The CDR3 here is CASSLAPAGGGPDTQYF. In DNA, the CDR3 is TGTGCCAGCAGCCTAGCCCCGGCGGGAGGGGGCCCAGATACGCAGTATTTT.

V usage is TRBV6-5 and J usage is TRBJ1-2; possible D gene TRBD1, 5 bases. This CDR3 region has 15 residues. Trimming removed 0 bases from V and 13 bases from J, with 21 bases in between. Germline V gene sequence: CDR1 MNHEY, CDR2 SVGAGI. The CDR3 sequence is CASSYSDTLASRLTF. The CDR3 DNA reads as TGTGCCAGCAGTTACTCGGACACTCTCGCCTCTCGTCTCACCTTC.

This chain joins TRBV5-6 and TRBJ2-3; 13 bases line up with TRBD2. The CDR3 runs 15 residues. Per the germline V gene, CDR1 is SGHDT and CDR2 is YYEEEE. V lost 4 bases and J lost 3; bases outside the gene matches: 2. CDR3 in amino acids: CASSLTSGRTDTQYF. The DNA of the CDR3 is TGTGCCAGCAGCCTGACTAGCGGGAGGACAGATACGCAGTATTTT.

This chain uses TRBV28 with TRBJ1-1, with a tentative D call TRBD1 (6 bases). CDR3 size: 13 residues. The V and J ends lost 2 bases and 5 bases respectively, with 9 bases between them. The germline CDR1 and CDR2 sequences are MDHEN and SYDVKM. The CDR3 spells CASSLRGWTEAFF. The CDR3 DNA sequence: TGTGCCAGCAGTTTAAGGGGGTGGACTGAAGCTTTCTTT.

This clone appeared a single time. V and J are TRBV6-5 and TRBJ1-6; unclear D gene. The CDR3 extends over 14 amino acids. V lost 8 bases and J 7 bases, leaving 15 bases between the germline ends. Germline CDR1 and CDR2: MNHEY and SVGAGI. The CDR3 loop is CASLPEARNSPLHF. Written as DNA, the CDR3 is TGTGCCAGCCTTCCCGAGGCCCGAAATTCACCCCTCCACTTT.

The chain recombines TRBV5-4 with TRBJ2-1; TRBD2 aligns across 9 bases. Trimming cost V 4 bases and J 3 bases; bases outside gene matches: 8. Germline values: CDR1 SGHNT, CDR2 YYREEE (reference sequence). The CDR3 has 16 residues. CDR3 in amino acids: CASSPVAGGLYNEQFF. CDR3 DNA sequence: TGTGCCAGCAGCCCTGTCGCGGGAGGGCTCTACAATGAGCAGTTCTTC.

Here the CDR3 reads CAGAPAGTEAFF. The CDR3 bases are TGTGCAGGAGCACCGGCGGGAACTGAAGCTTTCTTT. The J gene is TRBJ1-1, the V gene TRBV30; D unresolved. From germline, CDR1 is GTSNPN and CDR2 SVGIG (reference sequence). The CDR3 runs to 12 residues.

This clone was counted only a few times. The rearrangement uses TRBV7-9 and TRBJ1-2, with a weak D call TRBD1 (5 bases). The CDR3 is 14 residues long. Trimming took 7 bases from V and 0 from J, leaving 12 bases between them. Germline CDR1 SEHNR, CDR2 FQNEAQ (reference sequence). The CDR3 here is CASTPGGANYGYTF. The CDR3 DNA reads as TGTGCCAGCACCCCGGGGGGAGCTAACTATGGCTACACCTTC.

The chain couples TRBV11-2 to TRBJ2-3; D not resolved. This CDR3 contains 15 residues. The V end was cut by 5 bases, the J end by 0 bases, with 12 bases between. CDR1 is SGHAT and CDR2 is FQNNGV in the germline V gene. CDR3 sequence reads: CASSRSPPSTDTQYF. CDR3 DNA: TGTGCCAGCAGCCGGTCGCCTCCTAGCACAGATACGCAGTATTTT.

The DNA for the CDR3 is TGTGCCAGCAGGACAGGGGGCGATAATGAAAAACTGTTTTTT. It codes for CASRTGGDNEKLFF. The V call is TRBV27, the J call TRBJ1-4; 10 bases match TRBD1. J was trimmed by 4 bases and V by 6 bases; bases with no gene match: 2. The CDR3 is made up of 14 amino acids. Germline V lookup: CDR1 MNHEY, CDR2 SMNVEV (reference sequence).

This chain connects TRBV7-2 to TRBJ2-1; 10 positions agree with TRBD1. Germline V gene data show CDR1 as SGHTA and CDR2 as FQGNSA. Trimming at V came to 5 bases and at J to 5 bases, leaving 6 bases not matched to a gene. The CDR3 has 15 residues. The CDR3 sequence: CASSQGQGTHNEQFF. In nucleotides, the CDR3 is TGTGCCAGCAGCCAGGGACAGGGGACTCACAATGAGCAGTTCTTC.